The next 13 T cell receptor beta chains were all read from a single sample in a study of blood T cell repertoires in COVID-19. The data were produced by immunoSEQ multiplex PCR, yet TCRdb's version contains in-frame clones alone and is incomplete. The table shows 200,000 to 300,000 clones, with about 80% occurring only once. Material for sequencing was peripheral blood. The receptor set was obtained from a man older than 75 with acute or convalescent COVID-19.

The CDR3 DNA follows: TGTGCCAGCAGTTCCTATCTAAGGTGGCCGGGACACAACGGCCTTGAGAGCTCTGGAAACACCATATATTTT. It codes for CASSSYLRWPGHNGLESSGNTIYF. This rearrangement joins TRBV28 to TRBJ1-3, with D maybe TRBD1 (6 bases). Between the trimmed V and J ends, which lost 4 bases and 0 bases, there was a span of 37 bases. Germline V gene data show CDR1 as MDHEN and CDR2 as SYDVKM. The CDR3 has 24 amino acids.

The V call is TRBV11-2, the J call TRBJ1-4, with 7 bases matching TRBD1. CDR1 is SGHAT and CDR2 is FQNNGV in the germline V gene. V was clipped by 8 bases and J by 2 bases; unmatched bases: 5. The CDR3 consists of 14 residues. CDR3 in DNA: TGTGCCAGCGGCTCGACAGGGACTAATGAAAAACTGTTTTTT. It specifies CASGSTGTNEKLFF.

This clone was counted a few times. This sequence joins TRBV10-3 and TRBJ2-1; tentative D call: TRBD1 (5 bases). The CDR3 loop spans 14 amino acids. V lost 3 bases and J 3 bases, leaving 9 bases between the germline ends. In germline, CDR1 is ENHRY, CDR2 SYGVKD. The CDR3, as DNA: TGTGCCATCAGTGAACAGGTGAACTACAATGAGCAGTTCTTC. It is translated as CAISEQVNYNEQFF.

J is TRBJ2-3 and V is TRBV24-1; 16 bases fit TRBD2. Trimming removed 4 bases from V and 5 bases from J; junction bases left unmatched: 8. The CDR3 consists of 18 residues. Germline values: CDR1 KGHDR, CDR2 SFDVKD. The CDR3 spells CATSDTGTSGRARDTQYF. CDR3 DNA sequence: TGTGCCACCAGTGACACTGGGACTAGCGGGAGGGCCCGAGATACGCAGTATTTT.

J is TRBJ1-1 and V is TRBV4-2; D is unclear. The CDR3 is 13 amino acids. Trimming cost V 4 bases and J 2 bases, with 8 bases left between them. Per the germline V gene, CDR1 is LGHNA and CDR2 is YNFKEQ. The CDR3 region has the DNA TGTGCCAGCAGCCCCCTGGGCAACACTGAAGCTTTCTTT. This sequence encodes CASSPLGNTEAFF.

The gene calls are TRBV5-4 and TRBJ1-5; TRBD1 agrees at 7 bases. Germline V CDR1 and CDR2: SGHNT, YYREEE (reference sequence). Germline trimming cut 0 bases from V and 0 bases from J; bases unmatched to any gene: 6. CDR3 length: 17 residues. This CDR3 reads CASSLGPGTDSNQPQHF. The DNA for the CDR3 is TGTGCCAGCAGCTTGGGCCCCGGGACAGATAGCAATCAGCCCCAGCATTTT. Full variable domain (outside the CDR3, taken from reference TRBV5-4 and TRBJ1-5): ETGVTQSPTHLIKTRGQQVTLRCSSQSGHNTVSWYQQALGQGPQFIFQYYREEENGRGNFPPRFSGLQFPNYSSELNVNALELDDSALYLCASSLGPGTDSNQPQHFGDGTRLSIL.

The chain combines TRBV30 with TRBJ1-3; tentatively, D is TRBD1 (6 bases). Trimming took off 3 bases at V and 0 bases at J, with 9 bases between the two ends. CDR3 length: 14 amino acids. CDR1 is GTSNPN and CDR2 is SVGIG in the germline V gene (reference sequence). In nucleotides, the CDR3 is TGTGCCTGGAGGCTGACAGGCTCTGGAAACACCATATATTTT. Protein: CAWRLTGSGNTIYF.

The J gene is TRBJ2-7, the V gene TRBV18, with 8 bases lining up with TRBD1. With V trimmed by 5 bases and J by 2 bases, 5 bases remained unmatched. The CDR3 runs 14 residues. Looked up from germline, CDR1 is KGHSH and CDR2 is LQKENI. CDR3 residues: CASSSSGGAYEQYF. In DNA, the CDR3 is TGTGCCAGCTCATCCTCAGGGGGCGCCTACGAGCAGTACTTC.

This clone was recorded a few times. The chain combines TRBV10-2 with TRBJ2-7; TRBD1 is a possible D gene (6 bases). Germline V gene data show CDR1 as WSHSY and CDR2 as SAAADI. The CDR3 runs to 14 residues. V was clipped by 6 bases and J by 6 bases, with 18 bases between them. CDR3 amino acids: CASSPPARGTEQYF. CDR3 DNA: TGCGCCAGCAGCCCCCCGGCCAGGGGAACCGAGCAGTACTTC.

V usage is TRBV2 and J usage is TRBJ2-1, with 9 bases fitting TRBD2. The junction had 6 bases not matched to a gene; V was cut back by 6 bases and J by 3 bases. Germline V gene sequence: CDR1 SNHLY, CDR2 FYNNEI. The length of the CDR3 is 15 residues. The CDR3: CASSGSGGRYNEQFF. CDR3 DNA: TGTGCCAGCAGCGGTAGCGGGGGCCGCTACAATGAGCAGTTCTTC.

The chain links TRBV28 to TRBJ1-5; a weak D match, TRBD1 (5 bases). CDR3 length: 15 residues. Germline V lookup: CDR1 MDHEN, CDR2 SYDVKM. The V and J ends lost 3 bases and 3 bases respectively, with 12 bases between them. CDR3 coding DNA: TGTGCCAGCAGTTTTGAGAAGGGGTTCAATCAGCCCCAGCATTTT. This translates into CASSFEKGFNQPQHF.

The chain is built from TRBV5-1 and TRBJ2-7, with unresolved D. The length of the CDR3 is 14 residues. The germline V gene encodes CDR1 SGHRS and CDR2 YFSETQ. The V gene lost 1 base and the J gene lost 6 bases, with 14 bases spanning the gap. The CDR3 here is CASSLSKPPGEQYF. The CDR3 coding sequence is TGCGCCAGCAGCTTGAGCAAGCCTCCCGGCGAGCAGTACTTC.

The chain links TRBV24-1 to TRBJ2-2, with 11 bases lining up with TRBD2. Germline V gene lookup returns CDR1 KGHDR and CDR2 SFDVKD. The trim removed 3 bases at V and 4 bases at J, leaving 12 bases unmatched. The CDR3 covers 19 residues. This chain's CDR3 is CATSDLTKGTSGLTGELFF. The CDR3 coding sequence is TGTGCCACCAGTGATCTAACTAAGGGGACTAGCGGACTCACCGGGGAGCTGTTTTTT.